A selection of T cell receptor beta chains follows, all from one sample in a study of identical twins. TCRdb itself ran the 5' RACE reads through MiXCR, one entry per CDR3 protein. The profile shows fewer than 550,000 distinct CDR3 sequences, roughly 13% of them singletons. These data were also filed under a second study, of yellow fever vaccine responses in identical twins.

Sequencing was performed on CD4+ T cells sorted from blood. These receptors were obtained from a woman aged 18-29 years in good health. Each CDR3 is given with its conserved first and last residue. The D gene is left open where the match is weak. Some rows mark clone size as missing; the rest say once, few, many or name a class of expanded clone.

CASSPSGGAFEQYF	TGTGCCAGCAGCCCAAGCGGGGGGGCTTTCGAGCAGTACTTC	TRBD2	TRBV7-9	few	TRBJ2-7
CAGSQGTYEQYF	TGTGCCGGATCACAGGGGACCTACGAGCAGTACTTC	TRBD1	TRBV6-2/TRBV6-3	few	TRBJ2-7
CASIQLAGATSTDTQYF	TGTGCCAGCATTCAACTAGCGGGGGCAACTAGCACAGATACGCAGTATTTT	TRBD2	TRBV2	few	TRBJ2-3
CASSKGGEENTGELFF	TGTGCCAGCAGCAAAGGCGGGGAGGAGAACACCGGGGAGCTGTTTTTT	-	TRBV21-1	-	TRBJ2-2
CSVGKGGELFF	TGCAGCGTTGGGAAAGGCGGGGAGCTGTTTTTT	-	TRBV29-1	many	TRBJ2-2
CSADDMVGNSYEQYF	TGCAGTGCTGATGACATGGTAGGGAACTCCTACGAGCAGTACTTC	-	TRBV20-1	few	TRBJ2-7
CASSFGSADQYF	TGTGCCAGCAGCTTCGGTTCGGCCGATCAGTACTTC	-	TRBV7-2	few	TRBJ2-4
CSAREGKHEQYF	TGCAGTGCTAGAGAGGGTAAACACGAGCAGTACTTC	-	TRBV20-1	-	TRBJ2-7
CASSPDEKTQYF	TGTGCCAGCAGTCCGGACGAAAAGACCCAGTACTTC	-	TRBV28	few	TRBJ2-5
CASSQSGQYGTGELFF	TGCGCCAGCAGCCAATCGGGACAGTATGGCACCGGGGAGCTGTTTTTT	TRBD1	TRBV4-1	few	TRBJ2-2